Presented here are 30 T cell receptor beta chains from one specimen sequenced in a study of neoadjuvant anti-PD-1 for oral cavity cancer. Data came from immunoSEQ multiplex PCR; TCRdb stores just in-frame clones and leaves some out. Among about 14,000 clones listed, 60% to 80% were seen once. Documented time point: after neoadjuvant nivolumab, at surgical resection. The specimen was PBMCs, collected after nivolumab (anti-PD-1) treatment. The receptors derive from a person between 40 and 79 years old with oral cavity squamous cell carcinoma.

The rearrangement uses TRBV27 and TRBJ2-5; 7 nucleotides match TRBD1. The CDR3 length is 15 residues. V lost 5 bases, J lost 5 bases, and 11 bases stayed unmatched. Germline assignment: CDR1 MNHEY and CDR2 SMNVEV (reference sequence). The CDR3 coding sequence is TGTGCCAGCAGTCCACTAGACAGGGTTAAGGAGACCCAGTACTTC. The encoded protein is CASSPLDRVKETQYF.

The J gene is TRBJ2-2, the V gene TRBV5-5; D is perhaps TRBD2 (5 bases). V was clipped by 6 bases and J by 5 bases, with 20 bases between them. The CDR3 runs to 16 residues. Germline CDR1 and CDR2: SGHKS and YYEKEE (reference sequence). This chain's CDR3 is CASTPVGPRGTGELFF. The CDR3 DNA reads TGTGCCAGCACCCCAGTAGGGCCCCGAGGGACCGGGGAGCTGTTTTTT.

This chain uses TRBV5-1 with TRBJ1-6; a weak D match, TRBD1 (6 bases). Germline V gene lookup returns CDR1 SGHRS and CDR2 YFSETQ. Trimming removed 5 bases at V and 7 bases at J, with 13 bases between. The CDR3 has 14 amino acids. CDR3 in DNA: TGCGCCAGCAGAAAACAGGGATGGAATTCACCCCTCCACTTT. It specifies CASRKQGWNSPLHF. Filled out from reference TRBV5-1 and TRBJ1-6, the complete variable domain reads KAGVTQTPRYLIKTRGQQVTLSCSPISGHRSVSWYQQTPGQGLQFLFEYFSETQRNKGNFPGRFSGRQFSNSRSEMNVSTLELGDSALYLCASRKQGWNSPLHFGNGTRLTVT.

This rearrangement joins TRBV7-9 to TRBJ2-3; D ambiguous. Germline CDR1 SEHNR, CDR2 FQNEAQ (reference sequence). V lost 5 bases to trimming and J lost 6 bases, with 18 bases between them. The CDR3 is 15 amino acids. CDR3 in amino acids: CASSLDVGIVDTQYF. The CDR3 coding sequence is TGTGCCAGCAGCCTAGACGTAGGAATCGTTGATACGCAGTATTTT.

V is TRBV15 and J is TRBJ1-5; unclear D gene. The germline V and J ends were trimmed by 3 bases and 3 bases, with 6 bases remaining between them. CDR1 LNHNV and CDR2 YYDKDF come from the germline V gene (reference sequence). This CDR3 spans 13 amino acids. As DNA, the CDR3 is TGTGCCACCAGCAGGGAAATCAATCAGCCCCAGCATTTT. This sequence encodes CATSREINQPQHF. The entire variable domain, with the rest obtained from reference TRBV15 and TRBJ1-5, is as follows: DAMVIQNPRYQVTQFGKPVTLSCSQTLNHNVMYWYQQKSSQAPKLLFHYYDKDFNNEADTPDNFQSRRPNTSFCFLDIRSPGLGDTAMYLCATSREINQPQHFGDGTRLSIL.

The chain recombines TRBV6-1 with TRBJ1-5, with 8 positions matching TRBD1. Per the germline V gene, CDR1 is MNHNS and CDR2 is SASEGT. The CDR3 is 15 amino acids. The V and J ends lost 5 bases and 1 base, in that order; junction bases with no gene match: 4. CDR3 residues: CASSPGQVSNQPQHF. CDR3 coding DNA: TGTGCCAGCAGTCCGGGACAGGTGAGCAATCAGCCCCAGCATTTT.

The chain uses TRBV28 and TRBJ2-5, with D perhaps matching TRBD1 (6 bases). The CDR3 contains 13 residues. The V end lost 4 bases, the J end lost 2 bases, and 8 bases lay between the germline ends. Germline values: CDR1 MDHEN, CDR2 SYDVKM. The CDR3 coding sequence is TGTGCCAGCAGTTACAGGGAACAAGAGACCCAGTACTTC. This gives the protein CASSYREQETQYF.

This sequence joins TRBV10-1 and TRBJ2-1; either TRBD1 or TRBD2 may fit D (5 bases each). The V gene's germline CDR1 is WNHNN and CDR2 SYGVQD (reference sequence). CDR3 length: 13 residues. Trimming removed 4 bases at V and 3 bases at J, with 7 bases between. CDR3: CASSGGNYNEQFF. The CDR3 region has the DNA TGCGCCAGCAGTGGGGGGAACTACAATGAGCAGTTCTTC.

CDR3 loop: CASSSGQGVTEAFF. The CDR3 DNA reads as TGTGCCAGCAGCTCGGGACAGGGGGTCACTGAAGCTTTCTTT. The chain uses TRBV5-4 and TRBJ1-1; TRBD1 matches at 11 bases. The CDR3 runs 14 residues. Germline V gene sequence: CDR1 SGHNT, CDR2 YYREEE (reference sequence). V dropped 3 bases and J dropped 4; count of bases not matched to a gene: 2.

The CDR3 loop is CASSEQETQYF. For the CDR3, the DNA is TGTGCCAGCAGTGAACAAGAGACCCAGTACTTC. This chain connects TRBV6-1 to TRBJ2-5; D not resolved. Trimming pared 2 bases from V and 2 bases from J, leaving 0 bases between. Germline V CDR1 and CDR2: MNHNS, SASEGT. The CDR3 spans 11 residues.

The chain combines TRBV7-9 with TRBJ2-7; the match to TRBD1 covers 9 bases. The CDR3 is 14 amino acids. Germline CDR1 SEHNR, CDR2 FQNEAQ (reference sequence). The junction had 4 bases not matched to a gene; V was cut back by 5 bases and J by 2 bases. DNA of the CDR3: TGTGCCAGCAGCACCGGACAGGGGCCCTACGAGCAGTACTTC. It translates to CASSTGQGPYEQYF.

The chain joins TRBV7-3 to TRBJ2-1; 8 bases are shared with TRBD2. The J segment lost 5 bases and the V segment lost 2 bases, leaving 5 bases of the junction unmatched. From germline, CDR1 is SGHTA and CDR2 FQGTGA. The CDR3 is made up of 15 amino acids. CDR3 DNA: TGTGCCAGCAGCTTAGAAGCGGGAGCCCACAATGAGCAGTTCTTC. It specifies CASSLEAGAHNEQFF. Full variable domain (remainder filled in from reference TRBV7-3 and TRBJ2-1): GAGVSQTPSNKVTEKGKYVELRCDPISGHTALYWYRQSLGQGPEFLIYFQGTGAADDSGLPNDRFFAVRPEGSVSTLKIQRTERGDSAVYLCASSLEAGAHNEQFFGPGTRLTVL.

Written as DNA, the CDR3 is TGTGCCAGCAGTGTCCCGCCCTCGAACGAGCAGTACTTC. This sequence encodes CASSVPPSNEQYF. The genes are TRBV6-1 and TRBJ2-7, with D hard to call. Looked up from germline, CDR1 is MNHNS and CDR2 is SASEGT. V was clipped by 4 bases and J by 5 bases, with 12 bases between them. The CDR3 extends over 13 amino acids.

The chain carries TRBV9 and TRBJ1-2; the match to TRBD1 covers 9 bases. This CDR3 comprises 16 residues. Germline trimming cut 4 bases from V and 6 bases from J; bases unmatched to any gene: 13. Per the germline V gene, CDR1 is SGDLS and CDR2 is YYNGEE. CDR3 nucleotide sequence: TGTGCCAGCAGCAGGCTACGGTCAGACAGGGGGAATGGCTACACCTTC. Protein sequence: CASSRLRSDRGNGYTF.

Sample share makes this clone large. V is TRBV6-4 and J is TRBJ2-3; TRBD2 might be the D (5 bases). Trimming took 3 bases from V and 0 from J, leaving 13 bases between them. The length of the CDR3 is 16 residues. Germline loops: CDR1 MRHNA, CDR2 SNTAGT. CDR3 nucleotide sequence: TGTGCCAGCAGTGAAGAGGCGGGCTCTAGCACAGATACGCAGTATTTT. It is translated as CASSEEAGSSTDTQYF.

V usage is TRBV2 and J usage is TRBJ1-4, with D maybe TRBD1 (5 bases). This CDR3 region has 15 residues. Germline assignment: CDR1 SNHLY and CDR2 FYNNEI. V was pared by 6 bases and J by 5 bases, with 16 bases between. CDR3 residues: CASRLEGTPNEKLFF. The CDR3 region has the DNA TGTGCCAGCAGACTAGAAGGGACTCCAAATGAAAAACTGTTTTTT. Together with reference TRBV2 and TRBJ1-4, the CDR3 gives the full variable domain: EPEVTQTPSHQVTQMGQEVILRCVPISNHLYFYWYRQILGQKVEFLVSFYNNEISEKSEIFDDQFSVERPDGSNFTLKIRSTKLEDSAMYFCASRLEGTPNEKLFFGSGTQLSVL.

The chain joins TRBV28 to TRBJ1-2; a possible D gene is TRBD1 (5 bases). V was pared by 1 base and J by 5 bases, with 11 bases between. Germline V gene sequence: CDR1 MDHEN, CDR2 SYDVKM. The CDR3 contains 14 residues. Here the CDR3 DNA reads TGTGCCAGCAGTTTATTTGGCAGGGATTATGGCTACACCTTC. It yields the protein CASSLFGRDYGYTF.

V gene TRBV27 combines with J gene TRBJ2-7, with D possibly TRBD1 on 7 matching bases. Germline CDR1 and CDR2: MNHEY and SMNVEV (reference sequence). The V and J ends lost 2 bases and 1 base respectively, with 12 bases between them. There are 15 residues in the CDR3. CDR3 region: CASSLPQGRSYEQYF. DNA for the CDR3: TGTGCCAGCAGTTTACCACAGGGGAGGTCCTACGAGCAGTACTTC.

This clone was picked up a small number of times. In nucleotides, the CDR3 is TGCGCCAGCAGTGACAGGCATAAGCACACTGAAGCTTTCTTT. Protein: CASSDRHKHTEAFF. V gene TRBV5-1 combines with J gene TRBJ1-1, with D possibly TRBD1 on 6 matching bases. The ends were cut back, 5 bases at V and 3 bases at J, with 14 bases in the middle. CDR3 length: 14 amino acids. Looked up from germline, CDR1 is SGHRS and CDR2 is YFSETQ.

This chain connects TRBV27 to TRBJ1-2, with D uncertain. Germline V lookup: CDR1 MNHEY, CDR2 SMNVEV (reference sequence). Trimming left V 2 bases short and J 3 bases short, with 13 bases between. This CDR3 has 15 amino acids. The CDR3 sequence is CASSLRARRDYGYTF. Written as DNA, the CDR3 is TGTGCCAGCAGTTTACGCGCGCGGAGGGACTATGGCTACACCTTC.

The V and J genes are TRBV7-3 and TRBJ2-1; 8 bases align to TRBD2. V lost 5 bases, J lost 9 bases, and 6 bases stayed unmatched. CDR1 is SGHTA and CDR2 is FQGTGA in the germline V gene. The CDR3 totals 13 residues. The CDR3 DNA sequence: TGTGCCAGCAGCCCTCGACTAGCGAGTGAGCAGTTCTTC. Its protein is CASSPRLASEQFF.

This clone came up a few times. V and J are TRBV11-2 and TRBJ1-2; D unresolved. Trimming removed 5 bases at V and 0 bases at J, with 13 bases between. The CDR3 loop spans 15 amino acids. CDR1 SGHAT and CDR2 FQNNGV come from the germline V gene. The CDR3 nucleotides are TGTGCCAGCAGCACTCTAACGGCCGCTAACTATGGCTACACCTTC. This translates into CASSTLTAANYGYTF.

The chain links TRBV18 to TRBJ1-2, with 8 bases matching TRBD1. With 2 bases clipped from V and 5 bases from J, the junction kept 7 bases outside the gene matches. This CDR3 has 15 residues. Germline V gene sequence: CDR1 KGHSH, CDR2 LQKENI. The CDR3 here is CASSPGQGVSYGYTF. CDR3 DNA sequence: TGTGCCAGCTCACCAGGACAGGGTGTTAGTTATGGCTACACCTTC.

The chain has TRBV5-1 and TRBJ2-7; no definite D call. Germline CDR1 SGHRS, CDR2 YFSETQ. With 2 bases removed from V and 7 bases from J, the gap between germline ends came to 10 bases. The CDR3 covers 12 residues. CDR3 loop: CASSLGSREQYF. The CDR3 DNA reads TGCGCCAGCAGCTTAGGCTCTAGGGAGCAGTACTTC.

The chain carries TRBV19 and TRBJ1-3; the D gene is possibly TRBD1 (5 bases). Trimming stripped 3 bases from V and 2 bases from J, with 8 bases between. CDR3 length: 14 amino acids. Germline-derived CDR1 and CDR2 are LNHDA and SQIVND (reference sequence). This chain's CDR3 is CASSIAGAGNTIYF. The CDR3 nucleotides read TGTGCCAGTAGTATTGCGGGGGCTGGAAACACCATATATTTT.

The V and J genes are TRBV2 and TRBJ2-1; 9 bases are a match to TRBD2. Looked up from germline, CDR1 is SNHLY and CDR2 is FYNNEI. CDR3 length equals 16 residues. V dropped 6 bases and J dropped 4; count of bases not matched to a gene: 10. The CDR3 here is CASRVFSGGRYNEQFF. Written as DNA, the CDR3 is TGTGCCAGCAGAGTTTTTAGCGGGGGCCGTTACAATGAGCAGTTCTTC.

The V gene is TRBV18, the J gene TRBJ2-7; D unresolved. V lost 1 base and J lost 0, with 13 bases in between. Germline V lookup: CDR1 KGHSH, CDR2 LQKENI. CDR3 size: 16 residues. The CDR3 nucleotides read TGTGCCAGCTCACCACGGTCTATGGGCAACTCCTACGAGCAGTACTTC. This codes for CASSPRSMGNSYEQYF.

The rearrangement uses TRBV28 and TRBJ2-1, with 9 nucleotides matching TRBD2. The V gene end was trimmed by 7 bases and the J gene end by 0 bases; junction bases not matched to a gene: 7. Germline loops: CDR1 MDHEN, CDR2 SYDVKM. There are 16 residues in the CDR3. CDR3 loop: CASNGRSGSSYNEQFF. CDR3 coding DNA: TGTGCCAGCAACGGGCGTAGCGGGAGCTCCTACAATGAGCAGTTCTTC. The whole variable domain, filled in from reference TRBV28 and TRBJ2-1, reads DVKVTQSSRYLVKRTGEKVFLECVQDMDHENMFWYRQDPGLGLRLIYFSYDVKMKEKGDIPEGYSVSREKKERFSLILESASTNQTSMYLCASNGRSGSSYNEQFFGPGTRLTVL.

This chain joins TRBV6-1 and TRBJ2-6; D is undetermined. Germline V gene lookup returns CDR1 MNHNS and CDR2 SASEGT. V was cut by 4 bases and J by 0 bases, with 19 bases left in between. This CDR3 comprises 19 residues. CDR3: CASSARRSSFSSGANVLTF. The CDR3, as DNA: TGTGCCAGCAGTGCGCGCAGGTCTTCCTTCAGCTCTGGGGCCAACGTCCTGACTTTC.

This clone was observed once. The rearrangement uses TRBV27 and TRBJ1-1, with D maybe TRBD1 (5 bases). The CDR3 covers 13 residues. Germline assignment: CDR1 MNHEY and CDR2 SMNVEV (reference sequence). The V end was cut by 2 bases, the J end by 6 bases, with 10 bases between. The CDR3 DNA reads TGTGCCAGCAGTTTAGGGGCATACGCTGAAGCTTTCTTT. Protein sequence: CASSLGAYAEAFF.